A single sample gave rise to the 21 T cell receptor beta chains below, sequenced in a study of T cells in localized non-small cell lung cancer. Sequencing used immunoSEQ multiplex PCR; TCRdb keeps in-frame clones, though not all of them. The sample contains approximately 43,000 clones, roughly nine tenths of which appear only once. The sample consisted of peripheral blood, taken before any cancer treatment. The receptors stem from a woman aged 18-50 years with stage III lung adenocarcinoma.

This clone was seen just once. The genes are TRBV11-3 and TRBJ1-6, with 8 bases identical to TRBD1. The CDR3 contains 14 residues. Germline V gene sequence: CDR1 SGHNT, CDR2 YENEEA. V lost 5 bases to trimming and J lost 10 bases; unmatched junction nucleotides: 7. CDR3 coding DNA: TGTGCCAGCAGCCCTGGACAGGGTAGCTCACCCCTCCACTTT. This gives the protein CASSPGQGSSPLHF.

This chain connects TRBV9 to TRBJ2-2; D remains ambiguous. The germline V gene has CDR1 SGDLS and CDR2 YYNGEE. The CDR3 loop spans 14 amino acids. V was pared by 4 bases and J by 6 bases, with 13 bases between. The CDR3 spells CASSLRLGAGELFF. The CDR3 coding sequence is TGTGCCAGCAGCCTCCGCCTCGGCGCCGGGGAGCTGTTTTTT.

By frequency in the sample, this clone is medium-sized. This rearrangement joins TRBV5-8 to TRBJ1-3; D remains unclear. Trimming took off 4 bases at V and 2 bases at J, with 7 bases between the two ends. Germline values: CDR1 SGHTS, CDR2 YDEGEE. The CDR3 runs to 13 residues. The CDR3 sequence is CASSPETGNTIYF. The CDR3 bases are TGTGCCAGCAGCCCCGAGACTGGAAACACCATATATTTT.

CDR3 region: CAWSVLIGQSMNTEAFF. In DNA form, the CDR3 reads TGTGCCTGGAGTGTTTTAATAGGACAAAGCATGAACACTGAAGCTTTCTTT. This chain connects TRBV30 to TRBJ1-1, with TRBD1 as a possible D gene (5 bases). Germline lookup yields CDR1 GTSNPN and CDR2 SVGIG (reference sequence). Trimming left V 0 bases short and J 0 bases short, with 17 bases between. This CDR3 region has 17 residues. The full variable domain, completed using reference TRBV30 and TRBJ1-1, is SQTIHQWPATLVQPVGSPLSLECTVEGTSNPNLYWYRQAAGRGLQLLFYSVGIGQISSEVPQNLSASRPQDRQFILSSKKLLLSDSGFYLCAWSVLIGQSMNTEAFFGQGTRLTVV.

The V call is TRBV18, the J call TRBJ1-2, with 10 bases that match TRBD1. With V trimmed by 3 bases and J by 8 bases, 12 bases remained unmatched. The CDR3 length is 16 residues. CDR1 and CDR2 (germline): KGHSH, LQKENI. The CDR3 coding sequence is TGTGCCAGCTCACCCTCCCGGACAGGGGGTTCAATGGGCTACACCTTC. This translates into CASSPSRTGGSMGYTF.

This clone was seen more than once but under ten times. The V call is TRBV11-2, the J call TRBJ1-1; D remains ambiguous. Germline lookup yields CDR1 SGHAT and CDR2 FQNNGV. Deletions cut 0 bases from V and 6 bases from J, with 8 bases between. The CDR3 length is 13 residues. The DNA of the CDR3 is TGTGCCAGCAGCTTAGAGGTAGGAGCTGAAGCTTTCTTT. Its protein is CASSLEVGAEAFF.

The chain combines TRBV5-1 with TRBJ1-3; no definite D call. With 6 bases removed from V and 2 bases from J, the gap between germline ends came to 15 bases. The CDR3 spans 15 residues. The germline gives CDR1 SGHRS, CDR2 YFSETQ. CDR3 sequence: CASTATGVPGNTIYF. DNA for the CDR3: TGCGCCAGCACAGCTACTGGGGTTCCTGGAAACACCATATATTTT.

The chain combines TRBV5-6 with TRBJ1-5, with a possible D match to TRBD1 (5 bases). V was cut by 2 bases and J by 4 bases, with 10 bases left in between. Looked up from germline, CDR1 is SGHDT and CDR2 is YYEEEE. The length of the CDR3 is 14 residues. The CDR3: CASSLGVINQPQHF. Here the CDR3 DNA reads TGTGCCAGCAGCTTAGGGGTAATAAATCAGCCCCAGCATTTT.

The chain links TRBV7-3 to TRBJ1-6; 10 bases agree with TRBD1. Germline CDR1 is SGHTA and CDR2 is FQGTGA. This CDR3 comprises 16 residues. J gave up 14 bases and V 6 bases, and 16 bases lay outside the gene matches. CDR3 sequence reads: CASSLGPGQGQSALHF. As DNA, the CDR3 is TGTGCCAGCAGTTTAGGACCGGGACAGGGGCAATCGGCCCTCCACTTT.

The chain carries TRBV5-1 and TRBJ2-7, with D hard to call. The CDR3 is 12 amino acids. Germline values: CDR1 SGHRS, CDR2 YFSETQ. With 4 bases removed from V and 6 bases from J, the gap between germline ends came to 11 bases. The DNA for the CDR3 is TGCGCCAGCAGCGGCGGAACGGGCGAGCAGTACTTC. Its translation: CASSGGTGEQYF. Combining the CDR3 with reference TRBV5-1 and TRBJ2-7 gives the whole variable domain KAGVTQTPRYLIKTRGQQVTLSCSPISGHRSVSWYQQTPGQGLQFLFEYFSETQRNKGNFPGRFSGRQFSNSRSEMNVSTLELGDSALYLCASSGGTGEQYFGPGTRLTVT.

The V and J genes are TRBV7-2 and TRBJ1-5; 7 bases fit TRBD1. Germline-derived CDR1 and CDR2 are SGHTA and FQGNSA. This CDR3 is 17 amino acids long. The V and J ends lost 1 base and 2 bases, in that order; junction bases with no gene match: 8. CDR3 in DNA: TGTGCCAGCAGCTTAGTTGGGGGGCAGGGGGGCAATCAGCCCCAGCATTTT. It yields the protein CASSLVGGQGGNQPQHF.

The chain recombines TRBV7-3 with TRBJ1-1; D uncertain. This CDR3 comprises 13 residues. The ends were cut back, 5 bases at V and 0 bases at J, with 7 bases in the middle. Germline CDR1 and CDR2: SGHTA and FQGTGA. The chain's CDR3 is CASSQQMNTEAFF. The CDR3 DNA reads TGTGCCAGCAGCCAGCAAATGAACACTGAAGCTTTCTTT.

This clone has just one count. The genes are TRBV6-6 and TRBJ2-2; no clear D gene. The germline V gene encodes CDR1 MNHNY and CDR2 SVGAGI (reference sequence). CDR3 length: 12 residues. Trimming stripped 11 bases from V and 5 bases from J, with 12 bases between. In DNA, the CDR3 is TGTGCCGGGTCGACCCCGACCGGGGAGCTGTTTTTT. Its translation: CAGSTPTGELFF.

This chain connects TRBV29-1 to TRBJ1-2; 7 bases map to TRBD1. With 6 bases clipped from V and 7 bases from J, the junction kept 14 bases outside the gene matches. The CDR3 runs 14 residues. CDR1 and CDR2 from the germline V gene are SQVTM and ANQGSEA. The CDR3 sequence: CSVFTRQGPGGYTF. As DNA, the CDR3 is TGCAGCGTCTTCACCAGACAGGGCCCGGGTGGCTACACCTTC.

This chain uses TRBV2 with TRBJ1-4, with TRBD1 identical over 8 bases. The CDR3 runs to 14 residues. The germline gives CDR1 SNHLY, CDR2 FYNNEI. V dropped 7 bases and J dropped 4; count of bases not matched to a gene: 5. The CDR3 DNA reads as TGTGCCAGCAACCTACAGGGGGGTAATGAAAAACTGTTTTTT. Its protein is CASNLQGGNEKLFF.

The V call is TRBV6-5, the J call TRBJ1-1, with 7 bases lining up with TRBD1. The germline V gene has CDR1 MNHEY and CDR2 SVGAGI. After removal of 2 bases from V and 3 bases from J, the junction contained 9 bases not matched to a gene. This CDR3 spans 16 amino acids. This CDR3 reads CASSYRTGNVYTEAFF. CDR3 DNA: TGTGCCAGCAGTTACCGGACAGGAAATGTTTACACTGAAGCTTTCTTT.

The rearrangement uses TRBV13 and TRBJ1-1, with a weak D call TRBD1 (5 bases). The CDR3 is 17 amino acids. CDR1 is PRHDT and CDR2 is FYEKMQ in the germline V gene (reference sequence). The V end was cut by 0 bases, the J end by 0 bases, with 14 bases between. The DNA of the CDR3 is TGTGCCAGCAGCTTAGGAAGAACAGGACGGATGAACACTGAAGCTTTCTTT. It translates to CASSLGRTGRMNTEAFF.

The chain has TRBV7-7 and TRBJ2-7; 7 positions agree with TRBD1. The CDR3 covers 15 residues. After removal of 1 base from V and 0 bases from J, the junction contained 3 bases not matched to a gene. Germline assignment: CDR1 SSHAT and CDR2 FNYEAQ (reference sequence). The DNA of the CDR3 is TGTGCCAGCAGCTTAGAACAGGGGACCTCCTACGAGCAGTACTTC. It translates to CASSLEQGTSYEQYF.

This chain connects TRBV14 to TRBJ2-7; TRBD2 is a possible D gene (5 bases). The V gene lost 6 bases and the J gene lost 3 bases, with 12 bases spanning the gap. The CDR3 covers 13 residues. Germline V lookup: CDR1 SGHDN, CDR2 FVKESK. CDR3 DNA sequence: TGTGCCAGCAGAAGGACTGGCCTCTACGAGCAGTACTTC. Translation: CASRRTGLYEQYF.

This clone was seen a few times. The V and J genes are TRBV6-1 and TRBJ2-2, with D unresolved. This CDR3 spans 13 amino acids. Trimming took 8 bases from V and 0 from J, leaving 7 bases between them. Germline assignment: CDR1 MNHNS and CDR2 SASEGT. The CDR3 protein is CASGRPNTGELFF. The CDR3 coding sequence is TGTGCCAGCGGCCGCCCGAACACCGGGGAGCTGTTTTTT.

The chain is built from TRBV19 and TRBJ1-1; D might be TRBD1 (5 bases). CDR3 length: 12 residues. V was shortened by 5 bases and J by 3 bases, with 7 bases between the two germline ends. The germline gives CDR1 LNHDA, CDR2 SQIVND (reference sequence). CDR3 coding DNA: TGTGCCAGTAGTCTCAGGGACACTGAAGCTTTCTTT. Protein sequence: CASSLRDTEAFF.